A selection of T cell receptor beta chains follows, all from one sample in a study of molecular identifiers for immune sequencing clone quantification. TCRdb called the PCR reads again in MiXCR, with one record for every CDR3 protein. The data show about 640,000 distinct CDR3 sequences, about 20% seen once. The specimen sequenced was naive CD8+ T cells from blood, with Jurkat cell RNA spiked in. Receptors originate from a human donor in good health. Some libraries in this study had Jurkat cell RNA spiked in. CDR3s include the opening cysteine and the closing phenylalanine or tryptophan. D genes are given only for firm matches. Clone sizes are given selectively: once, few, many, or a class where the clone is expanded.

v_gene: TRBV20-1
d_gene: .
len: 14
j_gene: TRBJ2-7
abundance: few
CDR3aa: CSARGGAGYYEQYF
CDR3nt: TGCAGTGCTAGGGGCGGGGCAGGTTACTACGAGCAGTACTTC

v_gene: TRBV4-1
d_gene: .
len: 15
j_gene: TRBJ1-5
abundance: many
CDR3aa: CASSQEDSGNQPQHF
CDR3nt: TGCGCCAGCAGCCAAGAGGACTCCGGCAATCAGCCCCAGCATTTT

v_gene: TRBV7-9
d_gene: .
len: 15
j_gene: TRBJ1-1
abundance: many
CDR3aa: CASSPPGGMNTEAFF
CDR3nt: TGTGCCAGCAGCCCACCCGGCGGGATGAACACTGAAGCTTTCTTT

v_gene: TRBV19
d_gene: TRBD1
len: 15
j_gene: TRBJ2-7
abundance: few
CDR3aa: CASSIEDRPIREQYF
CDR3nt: TGTGCCAGTAGTATAGAGGACAGGCCCATACGGGAGCAGTACTTC

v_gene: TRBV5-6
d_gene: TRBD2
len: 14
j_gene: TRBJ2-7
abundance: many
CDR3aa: CASSKAGYRYEQYF
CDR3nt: TGTGCCAGCAGCAAAGCGGGATACCGATACGAGCAGTACTTC

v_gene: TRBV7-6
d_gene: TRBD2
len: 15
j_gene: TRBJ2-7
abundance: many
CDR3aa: CASSSTSGGLDEQYF
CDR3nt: TGTGCCAGCAGCTCCACTAGCGGGGGCCTAGACGAGCAGTACTTC

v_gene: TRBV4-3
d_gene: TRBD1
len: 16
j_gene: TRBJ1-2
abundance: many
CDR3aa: CASSQESAGGYYGYTF
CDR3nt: TGCGCCAGCAGCCAAGAATCGGCAGGGGGGTACTATGGCTACACCTTC

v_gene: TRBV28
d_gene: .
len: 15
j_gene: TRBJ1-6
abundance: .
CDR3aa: CASSWGLSYNSPLHF
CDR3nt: TGTGCCAGCAGTTGGGGGCTCTCCTATAATTCACCCCTCCACTTT

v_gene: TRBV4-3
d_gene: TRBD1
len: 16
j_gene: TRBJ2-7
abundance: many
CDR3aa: CASSQDHGTGAYEQYF
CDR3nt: TGCGCCAGCAGCCAAGATCATGGGACAGGGGCCTACGAGCAGTACTTC

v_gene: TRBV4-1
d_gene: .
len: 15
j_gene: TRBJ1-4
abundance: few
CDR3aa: CASSQGLGTNEKLFF
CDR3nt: TGCGCCAGCAGCCAAGGTTTAGGAACTAATGAAAAACTGTTTTTT

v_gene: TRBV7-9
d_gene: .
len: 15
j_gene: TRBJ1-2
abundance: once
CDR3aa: CAGSSTGRTNYGYTF
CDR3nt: TGTGCCGGCAGCTCTACCGGGAGAACTAACTATGGCTACACCTTC

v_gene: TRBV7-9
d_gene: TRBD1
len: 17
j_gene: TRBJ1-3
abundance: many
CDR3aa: CASSSATGGFSGNTIYF
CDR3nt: TGTGCCAGCAGCTCCGCGACAGGGGGCTTCTCTGGAAACACCATATATTTT

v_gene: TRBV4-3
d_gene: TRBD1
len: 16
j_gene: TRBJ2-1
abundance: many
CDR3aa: CASSQDLGAGGNEQFF
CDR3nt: TGCGCCAGCAGCCAAGATCTAGGGGCAGGGGGCAATGAGCAGTTCTTC

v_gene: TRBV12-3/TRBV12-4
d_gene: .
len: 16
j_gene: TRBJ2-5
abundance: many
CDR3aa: CASSASGTRAKETQYF
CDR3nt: TGTGCCAGCAGTGCATCCGGGACGCGGGCCAAAGAGACCCAGTACTTC

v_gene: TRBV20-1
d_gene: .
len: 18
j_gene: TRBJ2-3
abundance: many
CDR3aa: CRATLTLGGRSSTDTQYF
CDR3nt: TGCAGGGCTACACTAACCCTTGGGGGCAGGTCAAGTACAGATACGCAGTATTTT

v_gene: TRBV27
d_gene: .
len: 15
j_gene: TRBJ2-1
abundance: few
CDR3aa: CASSTAISSYNEQFF
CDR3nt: TGTGCCAGCAGTACGGCGATAAGCTCCTACAATGAGCAGTTCTTC

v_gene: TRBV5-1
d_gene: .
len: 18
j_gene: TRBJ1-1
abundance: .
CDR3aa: CASSLDYQLTISNTEAFF
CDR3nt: TGCGCCAGCAGCTTGGATTACCAACTTACCATTTCGAACACTGAAGCTTTCTTT

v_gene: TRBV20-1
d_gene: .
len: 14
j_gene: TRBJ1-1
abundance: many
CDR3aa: CSALHRIMNTEAFF
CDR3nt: TGCAGTGCTCTACATCGTATCATGAACACTGAAGCTTTCTTT

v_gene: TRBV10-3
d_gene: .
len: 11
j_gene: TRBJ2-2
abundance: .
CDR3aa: CAISEPGELFF
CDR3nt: TGTGCCATCAGTGAGCCCGGGGAGCTGTTTTTT

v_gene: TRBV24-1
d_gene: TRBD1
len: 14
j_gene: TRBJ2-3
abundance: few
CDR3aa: CATSEGQAGDTQYF
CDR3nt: TGTGCCACCAGTGAGGGACAGGCTGGGGATACGCAGTATTTT

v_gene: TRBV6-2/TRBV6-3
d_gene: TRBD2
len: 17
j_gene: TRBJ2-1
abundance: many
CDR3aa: CASSYTTSGGLYNEQFF
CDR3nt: TGTGCCAGCAGTTACACAACCAGCGGGGGCCTCTACAATGAGCAGTTCTTC

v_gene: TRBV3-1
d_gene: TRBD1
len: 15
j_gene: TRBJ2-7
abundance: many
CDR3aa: CASSLLATGVDEQYF
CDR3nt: TGTGCCAGCAGCCTTCTTGCGACAGGGGTCGACGAGCAGTACTTC

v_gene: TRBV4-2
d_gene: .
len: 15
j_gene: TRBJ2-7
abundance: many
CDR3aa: CASSQVGTWENEQYF
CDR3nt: TGTGCCAGCAGCCAAGTGGGGACCTGGGAGAACGAGCAGTACTTC

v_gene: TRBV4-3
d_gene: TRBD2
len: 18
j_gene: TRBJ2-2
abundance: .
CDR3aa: CASSQDPTSGGITGELFF
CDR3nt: TGCGCCAGCAGCCAAGATCCAACTAGCGGGGGTATCACCGGGGAGCTGTTTTTT

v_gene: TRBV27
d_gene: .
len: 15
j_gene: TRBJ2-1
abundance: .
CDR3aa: CASSPLALRHDEQFF
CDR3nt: TGTGCCAGCAGCCCACTGGCTCTCCGGCACGATGAGCAGTTCTTC

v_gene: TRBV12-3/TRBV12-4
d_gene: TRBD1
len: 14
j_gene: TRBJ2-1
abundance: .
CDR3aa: CASSPRTGGNEQFF
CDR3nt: TGTGCCAGCAGCCCCAGGACAGGGGGCAATGAGCAGTTCTTC

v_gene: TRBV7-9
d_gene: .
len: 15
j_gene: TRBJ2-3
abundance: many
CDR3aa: CASSLDPRPTDTQYF
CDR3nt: TGTGCCAGCAGCTTAGATCCGAGACCCACAGATACGCAGTATTTT